This TCR beta chain was sequenced during a study of blood T cell repertoires in COVID-19. About the study: The study drew acute and convalescent COVID-19 samples from the United States, Italy and Spain. Sample material is recorded as cDNA or gDNA derived from T cells, B-cell-depleted T cells, or PBMCs.

Clones were read by immunoSEQ multiplex PCR, and TCRdb kept only the in-frame ones, dropping some. The sample has around 200,000 clones; 88% are singletons. Looked up from germline, CDR1 is SGHRS and CDR2 is YFSETQ. The ends were cut back, 5 bases at V and 2 bases at J, with 11 bases in the middle. The CDR3 totals 14 residues. The chain has TRBV5-1 and TRBJ1-5; D is possibly TRBD1 (6 bases). The sequence was obtained from a man aged 25 to 45 with acute or convalescent COVID-19. The sample was peripheral blood. The CDR3 loop reads CASSLGHGNQPQHF. CDR3 nucleotides: TGCGCCAGCAGTCTGGGACACGGCAATCAGCCCCAGCATTTT.